This passage covers 30 T cell receptor beta chains from one sample sequenced in a study of cytomegalovirus exposure and HLA in healthy donors. This PCR relied on a set of 60 Vbeta primers and 13 Jbeta primers. The data were produced by immunoSEQ multiplex PCR, yet TCRdb's version contains in-frame clones alone and is incomplete. The table shows about 150,000 clones, with roughly 80% occurring only once. What was sequenced was PBMCs. Receptor source: a woman in her 40s in good health and CMV-seropositive.

Only one count was recorded for this clone. This chain links TRBV4-1 with TRBJ2-2, with a weak D call TRBD2 (5 bases). Germline CDR1 and CDR2: MGHRA and YSYEKL. This CDR3 has 14 residues. Trimming left V 6 bases short and J 7 bases short, with 15 bases between. The CDR3 region has the DNA TGCGCCAGCAGTGATAGGGCTCGGGGCGGGGAGCTGTTTTTT. Amino acids: CASSDRARGGELFF.

The genes are TRBV18 and TRBJ1-4, with D perhaps matching TRBD1 (6 bases). There are 14 residues in the CDR3. V lost 3 bases, J lost 5 bases, and 10 bases lay in between. The germline V gene has CDR1 KGHSH and CDR2 LQKENI. This chain's CDR3 is CASSPGRGNEKLFF. DNA of the CDR3: TGTGCCAGCTCACCGGGTAGGGGGAATGAAAAACTGTTTTTT.

Turning to this clone: This CDR3 is also generated by other DNA sequences in the sample. The rearrangement links TRBV19 to TRBJ2-2; a possible D gene is TRBD2 (5 bases). Germline CDR1 reads LNHDA; CDR2 reads SQIVND (reference sequence). The CDR3 is 13 residues long. V was clipped by 1 base and J by 5 bases, with 5 bases between them. CDR3 in DNA: TGTGCCAGTAGTATAGGCGGGACCGGGGAGCTGTTTTTT. Protein: CASSIGGTGELFF.

V is TRBV27 and J is TRBJ2-1; the D is unclear. Germline assignment: CDR1 MNHEY and CDR2 SMNVEV (reference sequence). The CDR3 loop spans 13 amino acids. V was shortened by 6 bases and J by 5 bases, with 11 bases between the two germline ends. The CDR3 nucleotides read TGTGCCAGCAGACACCCCCTTGACAATGAGCAGTTCTTC. Its translation: CASRHPLDNEQFF.

This clone has only one observation. This chain uses TRBV10-1 with TRBJ2-1; D perhaps matches TRBD1 (5 bases). Germline CDR1 WNHNN, CDR2 SYGVQD (reference sequence). Trimming took 0 bases from V and 10 from J, leaving 7 bases between them. There are 12 residues in the CDR3. Here the CDR3 reads CASSESGREQFF. As DNA, the CDR3 is TGCGCCAGCAGTGAGTCGGGGCGGGAGCAGTTCTTC.

The chain recombines TRBV7-9 with TRBJ2-6, with TRBD2 matching 8 bases. The CDR3 totals 18 residues. J gave up 2 bases and V 2 bases, and 8 bases lay outside the gene matches. The germline CDR1 and CDR2 sequences are SEHNR and FQNEAQ (reference sequence). The CDR3, as DNA: TGTGCCAGCAGCTTAATTTTCGGGGGGGGTACTGGGGCCAACGTCCTGACTTTC. Its translation: CASSLIFGGGTGANVLTF. Combining the CDR3 with reference TRBV7-9 and TRBJ2-6 gives the whole variable domain DTGVSQNPRHKITKRGQNVTFRCDPISEHNRLYWYRQTLGQGPEFLTYFQNEAQLEKSRLLSDRFSAERPKGSFSTLEIQRTEQGDSAMYLCASSLIFGGGTGANVLTFGAGSRLTVL.

The chain recombines TRBV9 with TRBJ1-1, with D perhaps matching TRBD1 (5 bases). CDR3 length: 13 residues. Trimming pared 4 bases from V and 1 base from J, leaving 8 bases between. CDR1 SGDLS and CDR2 YYNGEE come from the germline V gene. CDR3 coding DNA: TGTGCCAGCAGCCCGGGGGGGAACACTGAAGCTTTCTTT. Its translation: CASSPGGNTEAFF.

This clone was observed a single time. The chain is built from TRBV11-2 and TRBJ2-7, with a possible D match to TRBD1 (6 bases). Germline values: CDR1 SGHAT, CDR2 FQNNGV. This CDR3 comprises 12 residues. Trimming removed 5 bases from V and 6 bases from J, with 11 bases in between. For the CDR3, the DNA is TGTGCCAGCAGCCCAGGGGAACTCGAGCAGTACTTC. Protein sequence: CASSPGELEQYF. The complete variable domain, with remaining parts taken from reference TRBV11-2 and TRBJ2-7, reads EAGVAQSPRYKIIEKRQSVAFWCNPISGHATLYWYQQILGQGPKLLIQFQNNGVVDDSQLPKDRFSAERLKGVDSTLKIQPAKLEDSAVYLCASSPGELEQYFGPGTRLTVT.

This chain joins TRBV28 and TRBJ1-1; a possible D gene is TRBD1 (5 bases). The CDR3 length is 13 residues. Germline CDR1 and CDR2: MDHEN and SYDVKM. The ends were cut back, 7 bases at V and 6 bases at J, with 15 bases in the middle. In DNA, the CDR3 is TGTGCCAGCATTCACCCCAGGGAAGCTGAAGCTTTCTTT. This gives the protein CASIHPREAEAFF.

V gene TRBV27 combines with J gene TRBJ2-7; possibly TRBD2 for D (6 bases). This CDR3 region has 16 residues. The germline V and J ends were trimmed by 6 bases and 0 bases, with 18 bases remaining between them. Germline CDR1 is MNHEY and CDR2 is SMNVEV (reference sequence). The CDR3 nucleotides read TGTGCCAGCAGGGTGGCAGCACGGGGACTCTCCTACGAGCAGTACTTC. Protein sequence: CASRVAARGLSYEQYF.

As regards this clone: The sample carries other DNA sequences with the same CDR3. The chain combines TRBV29-1 with TRBJ2-3, with 8 bases fitting TRBD1. Germline values: CDR1 SQVTM, CDR2 ANQGSEA. The CDR3 runs 14 residues. J was trimmed by 2 bases and V by 6 bases; bases with no gene match: 7. CDR3 DNA sequence: TGCAGCGTGATCGGACAGGGTCTCACAGATACGCAGTATTTT. Translated: CSVIGQGLTDTQYF.

The rearrangement links TRBV7-6 to TRBJ2-1, with 10 bases lining up with TRBD2. V shed 4 bases, J shed 4 bases, and the junction held 10 bases outside the gene matches. Per the germline V gene, CDR1 is SGHVS and CDR2 is FNYEAQ. The CDR3 spans 17 residues. The CDR3: CASSSSEAGGHYNEQFF. DNA for the CDR3: TGTGCCAGCAGCTCCTCTGAAGCGGGAGGGCATTACAATGAGCAGTTCTTC. Full variable domain (remainder filled in from reference TRBV7-6 and TRBJ2-1): GAGVSQSPRYKVTKRGQDVALRCDPISGHVSLYWYRQALGQGPEFLTYFNYEAQQDKSGLPNDRFSAERPEGSISTLTIQRTEQRDSAMYRCASSSSEAGGHYNEQFFGPGTRLTVL.

CDR3 nucleotides: TGTGCCATCACCCGAGCGGGAGGGAACACCGGGGAGCTGTTTTTT. Amino acids: CAITRAGGNTGELFF. The rearrangement joins TRBV10-3 to TRBJ2-2; 9 bases are a match to TRBD2. Germline CDR1 reads ENHRY; CDR2 reads SYGVKD. J lost 1 base, V lost 7 bases, and 4 bases had no gene match. This CDR3 spans 15 amino acids.

This chain joins TRBV25-1 and TRBJ2-5, with a tentative D call TRBD1 (5 bases). Trimming cost V 5 bases and J 5 bases, with 12 bases left between them. The CDR3 is 13 residues long. Germline V gene sequence: CDR1 MGHDK, CDR2 SYGVNS. For the CDR3, the DNA is TGTGCCAGCAGTAAGGCAGGGTCGGAGACCCAGTACTTC. Its translation is CASSKAGSETQYF.

This clone turned up a few times. The chain uses TRBV21-1 and TRBJ1-2. TRBV21-1 is described as a pseudogene. CDR3 size: 12 residues. CDR3 DNA: TGTGCCAGCAGGGGAGGGAACTATGGCTACACCTTC. The encoded protein is CASRGGNYGYTF.

The rearrangement joins TRBV7-8 to TRBJ2-3; D might be TRBD2 (9 bases). The germline V gene encodes CDR1 SGHVS and CDR2 FQNEAQ. The CDR3 consists of 19 residues. Trimming took off 5 bases at V and 2 bases at J, with 26 bases between the two ends. The chain's CDR3 is CASSRDRTGTSIYTDTQYF. The CDR3 bases are TGTGCCAGCAGCAGGGACAGGACCGGGACTAGCATATACACAGATACGCAGTATTTT.

The CDR3 DNA sequence: TGTGCCAGCAGCTTGGAAGGGACAGCTTACTACGAGCAGTACTTC. This encodes CASSLEGTAYYEQYF. The chain joins TRBV5-6 to TRBJ2-5; 7 bases line up with TRBD1. The J call is uncertain, as TRBJ2-7 better fits the DNA end. The CDR3 loop spans 15 amino acids. The germline V gene has CDR1 SGHDT and CDR2 YYEEEE.

In DNA form, the CDR3 reads TGTGCCAGCAGTGAGGACAGGGGGTGGGTCACCTTC. This translates into CASSEDRGWVTF. The V gene is TRBV2, the J gene TRBJ1-2, with TRBD1 matching over 10 bases. The J segment lost 13 bases and the V segment lost 3 bases, leaving 5 bases of the junction unmatched. There are 12 residues in the CDR3. Germline values: CDR1 SNHLY, CDR2 FYNNEI. Together with reference TRBV2 and TRBJ1-2, the CDR3 gives the full variable domain: EPEVTQTPSHQVTQMGQEVILRCVPISNHLYFYWYRQILGQKVEFLVSFYNNEISEKSEIFDDQFSVERPDGSNFTLKIRSTKLEDSAMYFCASSEDRGWVTFGSGTRLTVV.

This clone was counted only a few times. The V gene is TRBV5-1, the J gene TRBJ2-1; D perhaps matches TRBD1 (5 bases). CDR1 and CDR2 (germline): SGHRS, YFSETQ. The CDR3 totals 13 residues. V lost 0 bases and J lost 4, with 5 bases in between. CDR3 residues: CASSLDRYNEQFF. In DNA form, the CDR3 reads TGCGCCAGCAGCTTGGACAGGTACAATGAGCAGTTCTTC.

The chain links TRBV27 to TRBJ2-5, with 8 nucleotides matching TRBD1. CDR3 size: 16 residues. Germline assignment: CDR1 MNHEY and CDR2 SMNVEV (reference sequence). Losses at the gene ends were 5 bases for V and 1 base for J; bases not matched to a gene: 9. The DNA of the CDR3 is TGTGCCAGCAGTCGGCGACAGGGGCTAGGCCAAGAGACCCAGTACTTC. It yields the protein CASSRRQGLGQETQYF.

The chain links TRBV19 to TRBJ2-5; 9 bases are shared with TRBD1. Germline V gives CDR1 LNHDA, CDR2 SQIVND (reference sequence). The CDR3 runs to 14 residues. With V trimmed by 0 bases and J by 6 bases, 2 bases remained unmatched. CDR3 DNA sequence: TGTGCCAGTAGTATAGAACAGGGGGCTAAGACCCAGTACTTC. Encoded protein: CASSIEQGAKTQYF.

J is TRBJ1-1 and V is TRBV5-1, with TRBD1 matching over 7 bases. The CDR3 consists of 14 residues. V shed 4 bases, J shed 0 bases, and the junction held 3 bases outside the gene matches. Germline CDR1 is SGHRS and CDR2 is YFSETQ. The CDR3 DNA reads TGCGCCAGCAGCCAGGGACAGTTGAACACTGAAGCTTTCTTT. Translation gives CASSQGQLNTEAFF.

V gene TRBV25-1 combines with J gene TRBJ2-2, with D maybe TRBD1 (5 bases). The germline CDR1 and CDR2 sequences are MGHDK and SYGVNS. Trimming shortened V by 6 bases and J by 1 base, and 6 bases separated the two germline ends. This CDR3 spans 13 amino acids. CDR3 residues: CASRDKNTGELFF. DNA for the CDR3: TGTGCCAGCAGGGACAAGAACACCGGGGAGCTGTTTTTT.

V gene TRBV29-1 combines with J gene TRBJ1-2; D is perhaps TRBD1 (5 bases). V was trimmed by 6 bases and J by 2 bases, leaving 16 bases between them. The CDR3 is made up of 14 amino acids. Germline V lookup: CDR1 SQVTM, CDR2 ANQGSEA. In DNA form, the CDR3 reads TGCAGCGTCCCCGTCGGGGGAGGGAACTATGGCTACACCTTC. Translation gives CSVPVGGGNYGYTF.

The chain joins TRBV29-1 to TRBJ1-2; 7 nucleotides agree with TRBD1. This CDR3 is 12 amino acids long. The junction had 7 bases not matched to a gene; V was cut back by 7 bases and J by 5 bases. Germline V gives CDR1 SQVTM, CDR2 ANQGSEA. The CDR3 here is CSGRDSSYGYTF. CDR3 sequence (DNA): TGCAGCGGTAGGGACAGTTCATATGGCTACACCTTC.

The rearrangement joins TRBV4-2 to TRBJ2-3, with D tentatively TRBD2 (6 bases). Trimming shortened V by 1 base and J by 3 bases, and 14 bases separated the two germline ends. Germline CDR1 is LGHNA and CDR2 is YNFKEQ. The CDR3 loop spans 16 amino acids. DNA of the CDR3: TGTGCCAGCAGCCAAGGATGGGGCCGGGAGACAGATACGCAGTATTTT. Amino acid sequence: CASSQGWGRETDTQYF.

V and J are TRBV28 and TRBJ2-7; TRBD2 aligns across 7 bases. CDR1 is MDHEN, CDR2 SYDVKM, per germline. V was pared by 5 bases and J by 9 bases, with 19 bases of the junction left unmatched. This CDR3 contains 16 residues. The chain's CDR3 is CASSILSIAGSFGQYF. The DNA for the CDR3 is TGTGCCAGCAGTATCTTGAGTATAGCGGGTTCCTTTGGGCAGTACTTC.

This chain connects TRBV25-1 to TRBJ1-4; the D gene is possibly TRBD1 (6 bases). V lost 4 bases and J 7 bases, leaving 13 bases between the germline ends. Per the germline V gene, CDR1 is MGHDK and CDR2 is SYGVNS. This CDR3 region has 14 residues. The chain's CDR3 is CASSGLGASEKLFF. CDR3 bases: TGTGCCAGCAGTGGTCTGGGGGCGAGTGAAAAACTGTTTTTT.

The chain employs TRBV28 and TRBJ2-7; 13 bases match TRBD2. Germline-derived CDR1 and CDR2 are MDHEN and SYDVKM. J was trimmed by 4 bases and V by 6 bases; bases with no gene match: 6. This CDR3 is built from 15 residues. The CDR3 sequence is CASSFKTSGGYEQYF. The CDR3 DNA reads TGTGCCAGCAGCTTCAAGACTAGCGGGGGGTACGAGCAGTACTTC.

The rearrangement links TRBV10-1 to TRBJ2-2; 11 nucleotides match TRBD2. The CDR3 has 15 residues. With 6 bases clipped from V and 3 bases from J, the junction kept 3 bases outside the gene matches. Germline CDR1 WNHNN, CDR2 SYGVQD (reference sequence). The CDR3 region is CASRTSGGYTGELFF. Here the CDR3 DNA reads TGCGCCAGCAGAACTAGCGGGGGATACACCGGGGAGCTGTTTTTT.